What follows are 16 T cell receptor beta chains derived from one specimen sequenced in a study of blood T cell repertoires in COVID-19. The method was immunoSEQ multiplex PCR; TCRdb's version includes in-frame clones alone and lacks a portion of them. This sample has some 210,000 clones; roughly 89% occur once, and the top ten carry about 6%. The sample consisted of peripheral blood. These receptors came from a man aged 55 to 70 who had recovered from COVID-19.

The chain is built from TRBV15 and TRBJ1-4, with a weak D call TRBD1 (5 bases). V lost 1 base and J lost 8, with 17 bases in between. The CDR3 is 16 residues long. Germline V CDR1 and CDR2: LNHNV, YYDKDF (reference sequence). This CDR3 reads CATSRGHFKGKEKLFF. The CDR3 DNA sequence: TGTGCCACCAGCAGAGGGCACTTTAAGGGGAAAGAAAAACTGTTTTTT.

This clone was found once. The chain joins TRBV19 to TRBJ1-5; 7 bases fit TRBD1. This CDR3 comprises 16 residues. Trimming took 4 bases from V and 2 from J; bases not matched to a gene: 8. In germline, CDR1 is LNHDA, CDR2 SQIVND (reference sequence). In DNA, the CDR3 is TGTGCCAGTAGTACCGGACAGGCCGGGGGCAATCAGCCCCAGCATTTT. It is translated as CASSTGQAGGNQPQHF.

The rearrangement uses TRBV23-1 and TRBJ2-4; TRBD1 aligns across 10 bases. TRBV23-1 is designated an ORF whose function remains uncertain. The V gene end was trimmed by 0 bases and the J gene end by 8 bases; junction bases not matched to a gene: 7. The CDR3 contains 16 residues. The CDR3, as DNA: TGCGCCAGCAGTCAATCAACCGGGACAGGGGCTGACATTCAGTACTTC. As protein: CASSQSTGTGADIQYF.

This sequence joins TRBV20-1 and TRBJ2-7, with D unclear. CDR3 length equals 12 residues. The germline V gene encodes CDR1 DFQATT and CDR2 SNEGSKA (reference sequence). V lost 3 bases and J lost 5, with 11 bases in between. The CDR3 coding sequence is TGCAGTGCTAGTCCGAAACGGGACGAGCAGTACTTC. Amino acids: CSASPKRDEQYF.

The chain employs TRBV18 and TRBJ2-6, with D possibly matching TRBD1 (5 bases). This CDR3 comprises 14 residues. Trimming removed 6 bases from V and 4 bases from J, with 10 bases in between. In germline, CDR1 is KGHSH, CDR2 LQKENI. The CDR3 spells CASSAGSGANVLTF. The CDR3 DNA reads TGTGCCAGCTCCGCAGGGTCAGGGGCCAACGTCCTGACTTTC.

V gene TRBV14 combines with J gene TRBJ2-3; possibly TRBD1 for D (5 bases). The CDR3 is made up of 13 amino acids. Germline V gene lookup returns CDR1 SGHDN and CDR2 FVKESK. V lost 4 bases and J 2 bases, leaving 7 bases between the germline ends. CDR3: CASSRQTTDTQYF. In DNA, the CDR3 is TGTGCCAGCAGCCGACAGACCACAGATACGCAGTATTTT.

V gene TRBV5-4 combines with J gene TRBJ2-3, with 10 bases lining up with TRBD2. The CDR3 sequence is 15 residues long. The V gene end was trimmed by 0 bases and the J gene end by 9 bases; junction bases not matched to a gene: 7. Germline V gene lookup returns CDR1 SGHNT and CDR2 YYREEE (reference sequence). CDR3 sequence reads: CASSLGLAGARTQYF. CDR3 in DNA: TGTGCCAGCAGCTTGGGCCTAGCGGGGGCACGGACGCAGTATTTT. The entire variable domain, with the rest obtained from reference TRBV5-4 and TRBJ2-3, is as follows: ETGVTQSPTHLIKTRGQQVTLRCSSQSGHNTVSWYQQALGQGPQFIFQYYREEENGRGNFPPRFSGLQFPNYSSELNVNALELDDSALYLCASSLGLAGARTQYFGPGTRLTVL.

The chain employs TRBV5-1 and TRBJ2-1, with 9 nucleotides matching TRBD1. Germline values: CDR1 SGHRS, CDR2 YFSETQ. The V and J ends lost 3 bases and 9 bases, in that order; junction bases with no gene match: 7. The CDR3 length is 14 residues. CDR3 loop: CASSWGTGRREQFF. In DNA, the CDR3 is TGCGCCAGCAGCTGGGGGACAGGGCGGCGTGAGCAGTTCTTC.

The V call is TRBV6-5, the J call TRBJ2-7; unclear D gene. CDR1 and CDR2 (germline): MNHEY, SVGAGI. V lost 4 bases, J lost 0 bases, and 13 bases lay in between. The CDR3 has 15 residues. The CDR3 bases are TGTGCCAGCAGTTCCACGGAACAGAGCTCCTACGAGCAGTACTTC. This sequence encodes CASSSTEQSSYEQYF.

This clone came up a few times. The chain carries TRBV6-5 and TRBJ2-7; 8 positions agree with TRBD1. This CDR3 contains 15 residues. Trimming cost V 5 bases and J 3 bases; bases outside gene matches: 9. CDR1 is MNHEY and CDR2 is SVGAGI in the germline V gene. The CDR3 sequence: CASSPHRTGHYEQYF. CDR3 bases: TGTGCCAGCAGTCCCCACCGGACAGGGCACTACGAGCAGTACTTC.

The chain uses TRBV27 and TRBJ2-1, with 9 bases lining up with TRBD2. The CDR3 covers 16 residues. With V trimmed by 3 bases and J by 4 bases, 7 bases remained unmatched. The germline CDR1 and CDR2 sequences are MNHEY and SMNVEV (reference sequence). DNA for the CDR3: TGTGCCAGCAGTTTGGGATTGACTAGCGGTTACAATGAGCAGTTCTTC. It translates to CASSLGLTSGYNEQFF.

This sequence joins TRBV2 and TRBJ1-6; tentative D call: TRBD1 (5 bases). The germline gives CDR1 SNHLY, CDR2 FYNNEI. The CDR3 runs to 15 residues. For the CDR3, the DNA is TGTGCAGACAGCAAAGCAGGGCTTAATAATTCACCCCTCCACTTT. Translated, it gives CADSKAGLNNSPLHF.

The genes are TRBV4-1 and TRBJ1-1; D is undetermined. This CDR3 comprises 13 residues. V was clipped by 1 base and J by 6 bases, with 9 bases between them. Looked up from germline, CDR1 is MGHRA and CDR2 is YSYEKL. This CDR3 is CASSQVGGSEAFF. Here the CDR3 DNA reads TGCGCCAGCAGCCAAGTAGGAGGGTCTGAAGCTTTCTTT.

The CDR3 loop is CASSLTGGTTNEKLFF. The DNA for the CDR3 is TGTGCCAGCAGCCTCACAGGGGGCACAACTAATGAAAAACTGTTTTTT. The V gene is TRBV28, the J gene TRBJ1-4; 9 nucleotides agree with TRBD1. Germline V gene lookup returns CDR1 MDHEN and CDR2 SYDVKM. CDR3 length: 16 amino acids. The junction had 5 bases not matched to a gene; V was cut back by 6 bases and J by 0 bases.

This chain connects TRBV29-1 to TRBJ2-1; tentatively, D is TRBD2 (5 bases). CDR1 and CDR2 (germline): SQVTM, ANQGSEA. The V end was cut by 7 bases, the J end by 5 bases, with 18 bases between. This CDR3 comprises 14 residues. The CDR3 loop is CSAGQRVDHNEQFF. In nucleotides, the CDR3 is TGCAGCGCGGGCCAGAGGGTCGACCACAATGAGCAGTTCTTC.

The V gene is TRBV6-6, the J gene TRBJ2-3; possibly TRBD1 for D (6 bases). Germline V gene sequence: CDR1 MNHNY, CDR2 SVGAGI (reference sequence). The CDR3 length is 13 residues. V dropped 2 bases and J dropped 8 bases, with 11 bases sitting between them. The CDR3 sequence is CASSYEGVGTQYF. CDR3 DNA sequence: TGTGCCAGCAGTTACGAGGGGGTTGGTACGCAGTATTTT.